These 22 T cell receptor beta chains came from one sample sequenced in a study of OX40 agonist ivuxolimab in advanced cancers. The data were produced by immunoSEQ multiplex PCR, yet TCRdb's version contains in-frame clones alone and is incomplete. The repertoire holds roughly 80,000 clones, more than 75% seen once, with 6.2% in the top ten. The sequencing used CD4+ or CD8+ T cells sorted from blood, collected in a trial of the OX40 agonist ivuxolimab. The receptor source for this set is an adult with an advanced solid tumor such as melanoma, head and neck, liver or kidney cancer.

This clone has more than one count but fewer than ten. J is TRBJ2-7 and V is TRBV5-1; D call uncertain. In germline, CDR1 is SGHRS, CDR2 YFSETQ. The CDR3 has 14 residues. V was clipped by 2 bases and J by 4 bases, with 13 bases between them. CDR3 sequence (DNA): TGCGCCAGCAGCTTCCTAAGCCATGATTACGAGCAGTACTTC. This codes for CASSFLSHDYEQYF.

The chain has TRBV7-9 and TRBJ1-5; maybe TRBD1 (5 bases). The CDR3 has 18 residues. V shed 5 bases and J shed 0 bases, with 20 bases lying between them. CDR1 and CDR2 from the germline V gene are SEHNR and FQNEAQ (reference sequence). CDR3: CASSEGTPNSFSNQPQHF. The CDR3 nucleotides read TGTGCCAGCAGCGAAGGGACGCCCAACTCTTTTAGCAATCAGCCCCAGCATTTT.

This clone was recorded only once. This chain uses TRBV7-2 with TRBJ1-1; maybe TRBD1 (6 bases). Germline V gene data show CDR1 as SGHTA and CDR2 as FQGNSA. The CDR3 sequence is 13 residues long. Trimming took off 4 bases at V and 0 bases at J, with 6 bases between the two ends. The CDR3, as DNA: TGTGCCAGCAGCTGGACAGTGAACACTGAAGCTTTCTTT. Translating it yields CASSWTVNTEAFF.

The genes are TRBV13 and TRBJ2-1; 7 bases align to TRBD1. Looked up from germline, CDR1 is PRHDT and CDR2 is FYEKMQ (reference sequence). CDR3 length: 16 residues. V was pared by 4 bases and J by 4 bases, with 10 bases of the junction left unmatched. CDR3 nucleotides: TGTGCCAGCAGCTCCCCTCGCAGGGGGTTATACAATGAGCAGTTCTTC. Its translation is CASSSPRRGLYNEQFF.

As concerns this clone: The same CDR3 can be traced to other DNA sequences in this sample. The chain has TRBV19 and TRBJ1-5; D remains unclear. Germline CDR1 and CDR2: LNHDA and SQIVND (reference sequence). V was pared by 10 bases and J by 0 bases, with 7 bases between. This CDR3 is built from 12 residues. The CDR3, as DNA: TGTGCCACCTCCTTTAGCAATCAGCCCCAGCATTTT. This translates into CATSFSNQPQHF.

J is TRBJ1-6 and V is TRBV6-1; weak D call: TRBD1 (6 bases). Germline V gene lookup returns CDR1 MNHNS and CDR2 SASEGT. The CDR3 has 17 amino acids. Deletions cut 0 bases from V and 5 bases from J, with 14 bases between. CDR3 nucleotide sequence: TGTGCCAGCAGTGAAGCAAAGCTCACAGGGCATAATTCACCCCTCCACTTT. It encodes CASSEAKLTGHNSPLHF.

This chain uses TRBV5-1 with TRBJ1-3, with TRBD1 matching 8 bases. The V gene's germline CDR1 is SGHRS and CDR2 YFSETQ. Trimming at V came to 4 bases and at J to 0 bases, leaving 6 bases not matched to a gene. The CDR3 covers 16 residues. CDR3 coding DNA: TGCGCCAGCAGCCCGGGACAGGCCAGCTCTGGAAACACCATATATTTT. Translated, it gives CASSPGQASSGNTIYF.

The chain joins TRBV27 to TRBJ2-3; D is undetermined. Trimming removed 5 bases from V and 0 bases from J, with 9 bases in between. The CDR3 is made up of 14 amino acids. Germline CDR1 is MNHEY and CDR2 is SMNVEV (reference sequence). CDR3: CASSPYISTDTQYF. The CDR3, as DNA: TGTGCCAGCAGTCCGTATATTAGCACAGATACGCAGTATTTT.

CDR3 sequence reads: CASSQAGSLNTEAFF. CDR3 sequence (DNA): TGCGCCAGCAGCCAAGCGGGCAGTTTGAACACTGAAGCTTTCTTT. The gene calls are TRBV4-1 and TRBJ1-1; D is undetermined. The CDR3 sequence is 15 residues long. Germline lookup yields CDR1 MGHRA and CDR2 YSYEKL. The V and J ends lost 1 base and 0 bases respectively, with 9 bases between them.

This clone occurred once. CDR3 sequence: CATSRDLVGGRVHEQFF. In nucleotides, the CDR3 is TGTGCCACCAGCAGAGATCTTGTCGGCGGGAGGGTCCATGAGCAGTTCTTC. This chain uses TRBV15 with TRBJ2-1, with TRBD2 identical over 9 bases. The length of the CDR3 is 17 residues. V gave up 0 bases and J gave up 8 bases; unmatched junction bases: 11. Germline CDR1 LNHNV, CDR2 YYDKDF (reference sequence).

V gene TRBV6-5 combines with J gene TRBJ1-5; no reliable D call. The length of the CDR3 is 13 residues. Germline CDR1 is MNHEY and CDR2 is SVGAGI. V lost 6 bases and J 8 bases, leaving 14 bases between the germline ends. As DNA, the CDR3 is TGTGCCAGCAGCCGTTCAAGTTGGGAGCCCCAGCATTTT. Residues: CASSRSSWEPQHF.

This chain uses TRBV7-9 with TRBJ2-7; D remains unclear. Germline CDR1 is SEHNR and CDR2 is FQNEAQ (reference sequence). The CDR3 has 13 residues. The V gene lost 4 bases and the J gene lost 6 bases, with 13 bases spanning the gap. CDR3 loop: CASSSTVLGEQYF. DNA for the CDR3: TGTGCCAGCAGCTCGACTGTTCTAGGCGAGCAGTACTTC.

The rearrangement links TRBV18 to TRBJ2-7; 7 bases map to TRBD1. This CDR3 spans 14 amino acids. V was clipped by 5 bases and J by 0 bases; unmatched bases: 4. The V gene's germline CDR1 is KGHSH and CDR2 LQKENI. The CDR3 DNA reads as TGTGCCAGCTCAAAGACAGGGAGCTCCTACGAGCAGTACTTC. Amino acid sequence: CASSKTGSSYEQYF.

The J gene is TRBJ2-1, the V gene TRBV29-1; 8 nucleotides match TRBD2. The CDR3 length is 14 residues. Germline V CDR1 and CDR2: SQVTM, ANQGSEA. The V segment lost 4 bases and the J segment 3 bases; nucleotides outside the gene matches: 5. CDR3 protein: CSVVGGADYNEQFF. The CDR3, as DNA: TGCAGCGTTGTCGGGGGGGCTGACTACAATGAGCAGTTCTTC.

The CDR3 spells CASSLWPGKDTDTQYF. CDR3 in DNA: TGCGCCAGCAGCTTGTGGCCGGGGAAGGATACAGATACGCAGTATTTT. The chain uses TRBV5-1 and TRBJ2-3; D may be TRBD2 (5 bases). The CDR3 consists of 16 residues. V lost 1 base to trimming and J lost 3 bases, with 15 bases between them. Germline V lookup: CDR1 SGHRS, CDR2 YFSETQ. Together with reference TRBV5-1 and TRBJ2-3, the CDR3 gives the full variable domain: KAGVTQTPRYLIKTRGQQVTLSCSPISGHRSVSWYQQTPGQGLQFLFEYFSETQRNKGNFPGRFSGRQFSNSRSEMNVSTLELGDSALYLCASSLWPGKDTDTQYFGPGTRLTVL.

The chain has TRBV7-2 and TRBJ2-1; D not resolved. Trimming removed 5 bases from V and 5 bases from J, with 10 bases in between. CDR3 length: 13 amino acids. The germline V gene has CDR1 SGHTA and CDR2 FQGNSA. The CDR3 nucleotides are TGTGCCAGCAGCCTTTCCAAAGACAATGAGCAGTTCTTC. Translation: CASSLSKDNEQFF.

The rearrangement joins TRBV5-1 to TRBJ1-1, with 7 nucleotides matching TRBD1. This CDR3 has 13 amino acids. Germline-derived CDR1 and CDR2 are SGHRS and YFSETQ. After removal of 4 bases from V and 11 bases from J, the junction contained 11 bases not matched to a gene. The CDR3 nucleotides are TGCGCCAGCAGCGGGGGGACAGCGCTTGGGGCTTTCTTT. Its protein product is CASSGGTALGAFF.

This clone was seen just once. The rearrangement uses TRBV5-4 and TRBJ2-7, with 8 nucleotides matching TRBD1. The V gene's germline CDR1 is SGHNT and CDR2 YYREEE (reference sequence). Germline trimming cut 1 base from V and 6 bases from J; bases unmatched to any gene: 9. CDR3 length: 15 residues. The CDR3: CASSLRGQGLSEQYF. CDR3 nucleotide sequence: TGTGCCAGCAGCTTGCGAGGACAGGGATTGAGCGAGCAGTACTTC.

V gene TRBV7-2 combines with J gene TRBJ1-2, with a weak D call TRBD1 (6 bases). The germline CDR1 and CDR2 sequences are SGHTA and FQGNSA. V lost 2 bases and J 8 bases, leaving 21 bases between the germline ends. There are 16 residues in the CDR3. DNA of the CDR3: TGTGCCAGCAGCTTATCAGGGGTCCGGGGTATTGGCGGCTACACCTTC. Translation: CASSLSGVRGIGGYTF.

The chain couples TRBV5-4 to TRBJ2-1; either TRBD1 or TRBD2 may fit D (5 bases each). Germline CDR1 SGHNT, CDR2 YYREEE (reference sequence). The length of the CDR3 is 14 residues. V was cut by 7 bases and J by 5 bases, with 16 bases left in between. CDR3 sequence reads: CASFGGGVNNEQFF. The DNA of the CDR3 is TGTGCCAGCTTTGGTGGGGGAGTGAACAATGAGCAGTTCTTC.

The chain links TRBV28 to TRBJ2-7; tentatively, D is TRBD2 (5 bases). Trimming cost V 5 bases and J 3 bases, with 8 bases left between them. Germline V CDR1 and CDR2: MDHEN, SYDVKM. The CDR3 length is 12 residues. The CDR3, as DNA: TGTGCCAGCAGTCGAGGGTTCTACGAGCAGTACTTC. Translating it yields CASSRGFYEQYF.

The CDR3 nucleotides are TGTGCCAGCAGCCTATCTGGGGGCGGCAGGGGCTATGGCTACACCTTC. Its translation is CASSLSGGGRGYGYTF. The chain joins TRBV7-6 to TRBJ1-2; maybe TRBD1 (6 bases). From germline, CDR1 is SGHVS and CDR2 FNYEAQ. This CDR3 is 16 amino acids long. V was cut by 5 bases and J by 4 bases, with 20 bases left in between. Variable domain in full (rest from reference TRBV7-6 and TRBJ1-2): GAGVSQSPRYKVTKRGQDVALRCDPISGHVSLYWYRQALGQGPEFLTYFNYEAQQDKSGLPNDRFSAERPEGSISTLTIQRTEQRDSAMYRCASSLSGGGRGYGYTFGSGTRLTVV.